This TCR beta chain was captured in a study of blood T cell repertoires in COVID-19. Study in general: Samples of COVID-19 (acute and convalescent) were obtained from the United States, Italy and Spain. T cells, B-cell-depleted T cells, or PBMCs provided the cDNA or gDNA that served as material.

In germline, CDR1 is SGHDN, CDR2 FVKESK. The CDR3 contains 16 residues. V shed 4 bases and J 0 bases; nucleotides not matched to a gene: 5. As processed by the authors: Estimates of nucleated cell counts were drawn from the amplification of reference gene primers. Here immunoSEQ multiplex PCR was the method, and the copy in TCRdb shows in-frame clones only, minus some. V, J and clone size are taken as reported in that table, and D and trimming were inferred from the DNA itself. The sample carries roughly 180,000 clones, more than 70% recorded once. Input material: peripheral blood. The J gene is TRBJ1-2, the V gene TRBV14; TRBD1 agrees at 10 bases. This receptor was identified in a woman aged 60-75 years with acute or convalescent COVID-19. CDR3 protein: CASSPFGQGANYGYTF. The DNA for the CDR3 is TGTGCCAGCAGCCCATTCGGACAGGGGGCTAACTATGGCTACACCTTC.